Listed below are T cell receptor beta chains from one sample, sequenced in a study of vaccination and CD4 T cells after COVID-19. TCRdb reprocessed the PCR reads with MiXCR, giving one entry per CDR3 protein. The sample contains 6,000 to 8,500 distinct CDR3 sequences, approximately 74% of which appear only once. The antigens for these receptors are not known. Input material: CD4+ T cells from blood, cultured in vitro. The receptor set was obtained from a human donor who had recovered from COVID-19. Both conserved end residues are part of each CDR3. A D gene is named only where the DNA matches it firmly. A row's size may be missing; if present it is once, few, many or a size class.

abundance | d_gene | j_gene | v_gene | len | CDR3aa | CDR3nt
few | NA | TRBJ2-3 | TRBV20-1 | 15 | CSARDPLGSTDTQYF | TGCAGTGCTAGAGATCCACTGGGTAGCACAGATACGCAGTATTTT
once | NA | TRBJ1-1 | TRBV7-2 | 15 | CASSLRGNQNTEAFF | TGTGCCAGCAGCTTACGGGGGAACCAGAACACTGAAGCTTTCTTT
NA | NA | TRBJ2-1 | TRBV7-7 | 14 | CASSTLGSYNEQFF | TGTGCTAGCAGTACCCTCGGTTCCTACAATGAGCAGTTCTTC
NA | TRBD2 | TRBJ2-3 | TRBV19 | 16 | CASSPRTSGTPDTQYF | TGTGCCAGTAGTCCAAGGACTAGCGGGACTCCCGATACGCAGTATTTT
NA | TRBD1 | TRBJ1-2 | TRBV19 | 13 | CASSKDRVYGYTF | TGTGCCAGTAGTAAGGACAGGGTTTATGGCTACACCTTC
NA | TRBD1 | TRBJ2-5 | TRBV7-9 | 14 | CASSFLTGVETQYF | TGTGCCAGCAGCTTTCTTACAGGGGTGGAGACCCAGTACTTC
NA | TRBD1 | TRBJ1-2 | TRBV27 | 13 | CASSATGGLGYTF | TGTGCCAGCAGTGCAACAGGGGGCTTAGGCTACACCTTC
once | TRBD1 | TRBJ2-5 | TRBV10-3 | 15 | CAIRGAGGGQETQYF | TGTGCCATCAGGGGAGCAGGGGGCGGACAAGAGACCCAGTACTTC
NA | NA | TRBJ1-2 | TRBV4-1 | 17 | CASSQGARAVTLYGYTF | TGCGCCAGCAGCCAAGGAGCAAGAGCGGTTACCCTTTATGGCTACACCTTC
NA | TRBD1 | TRBJ1-2 | TRBV20-1 | 16 | CSARERQGMVDYGYTF | TGCAGTGCTAGAGAAAGACAGGGAATGGTCGACTATGGCTACACCTTC
NA | TRBD1 | TRBJ1-2 | TRBV28 | 17 | CASSSTGTGLRNYGYTF | TGTGCCAGCAGCTCAACCGGGACAGGTCTGCGGAACTATGGCTACACCTTC
NA | NA | TRBJ1-5 | TRBV7-3 | 13 | CASSFAPNQPQHF | TGTGCCAGCAGCTTCGCTCCCAATCAGCCCCAGCATTTT
NA | NA | TRBJ1-2 | TRBV21-1 | 14 | CASSKGDRTYGYTF | TGTGCCAGCAGCAAAGGGGACAGGACCTATGGCTACACCTTC
NA | TRBD1 | TRBJ2-6 | TRBV15 | 19 | CATSREKTGFNSGANVLTF | TGCGCCACCAGCAGAGAGAAGACAGGGTTTAACTCTGGGGCCAACGTCCTGACTTTC
NA | NA | TRBJ1-1 | TRBV18 | 14 | CASSPQGLNTEAFF | TGTGCCAGCTCACCACAGGGACTGAACACTGAAGCTTTCTTT
once | TRBD1 | TRBJ1-2 | TRBV20-1 | 12 | CSALNRGFGYTF | TGCAGTGCTCTAAACAGGGGTTTTGGCTACACCTTC
NA | NA | TRBJ1-5 | TRBV6-1 | 14 | CASSEALRDPPQHF | TGTGCCAGCAGTGAAGCGCTCAGAGATCCGCCCCAGCATTTT
NA | TRBD1 | TRBJ1-6 | TRBV5-6 | 15 | CASSSPDRGNSPLHF | TGTGCCAGCAGCTCCCCGGACAGGGGTAATTCACCCCTCCACTTT
few | NA | TRBJ1-2 | TRBV6-5 | 11 | CASSYKEGYTF | TGTGCCAGCAGTTACAAGGAGGGCTACACCTTC
NA | TRBD1 | TRBJ1-2 | TRBV20-1 | 13 | CSPATGGDYGYTF | TGCAGTCCCGCCACAGGGGGGGACTATGGCTACACCTTC
NA | NA | TRBJ2-2 | TRBV27 | 16 | CASSLWGAGNTGELFF | TGTGCCAGCAGTTTGTGGGGGGCCGGGAACACCGGGGAGCTGTTTTTT
NA | NA | TRBJ2-7 | TRBV7-9 | 15 | CATALGGRKSYEQYF | TGTGCCACCGCCTTAGGGGGACGGAAATCCTACGAGCAGTACTTC
NA | NA | TRBJ2-7 | TRBV7-2 | 15 | CASSLRPGSSYEQYF | TGTGCCAGCAGCTTACGACCAGGAAGCTCCTACGAGCAGTACTTC
medium-sized | NA | TRBJ2-1 | TRBV6-1 | 16 | CASSRLPRVGGNEQFF | TGTGCCAGCAGTCGATTGCCGCGTGTGGGTGGCAATGAGCAGTTCTTC
NA | TRBD2 | TRBJ2-1 | TRBV7-2 | 17 | CASRKRGGLAGGYEQFF | TGTGCCAGCAGGAAGAGAGGGGGACTAGCGGGAGGGTATGAGCAGTTCTTC
NA | TRBD1 | TRBJ2-3 | TRBV20-1 | 17 | CSATPGQGVSHTDTQYF | TGCAGTGCCACTCCGGGACAGGGGGTCTCCCACACAGATACGCAGTATTTT
large | TRBD1 | TRBJ1-1 | TRBV7-3 | 16 | CASSPTGTGPNTEAFF | TGTGCCAGCAGCCCCACCGGGACAGGGCCGAACACTGAAGCTTTCTTT
NA | TRBD1 | TRBJ1-6 | TRBV6-2/TRBV6-3 | 16 | CASSKHDRGNNSPLHF | TGTGCCAGCAGCAAGCACGACAGGGGGAATAATTCACCCCTCCACTTT
NA | TRBD2 | TRBJ2-5 | TRBV11-3 | 13 | CASSLRSGGIQYF | TGTGCCAGCAGCCTCAGGTCCGGGGGGATCCAGTACTTC
NA | NA | TRBJ1-6 | TRBV19 | 14 | CASSRGLDNSPLHF | TGTGCCAGTAGTAGAGGACTGGATAATTCACCCCTCCACTTT
NA | NA | TRBJ2-7 | TRBV30 | 16 | CAWSVLRGTRPYEQYF | TGTGCCTGGAGTGTACTACGGGGGACACGACCCTACGAGCAGTACTTC
NA | TRBD1 | TRBJ1-2 | TRBV24-1 | 16 | CATSDPTMTGDYGYTF | TGTGCCACCAGTGACCCTACCATGACAGGGGACTATGGCTACACCTTC
once | NA | TRBJ1-6 | TRBV19 | 15 | CASSPRAPRNSPLHF | TGTGCCAGTAGTCCGCGGGCCCCGAGGAATTCACCCCTCCACTTT
NA | TRBD1 | TRBJ1-5 | TRBV15 | 15 | CATSVQTGIHQPQHF | TGTGCCACCAGCGTTCAGACAGGGATCCATCAGCCCCAGCATTTT
few | NA | TRBJ2-7 | TRBV7-9 | 15 | CASSRSNTGSHEQYF | TGTGCCAGCAGCCGGTCCAACACAGGGTCCCACGAGCAGTACTTC
NA | NA | TRBJ2-2 | TRBV4-2 | 15 | CASSPGAAAAGELFF | TGTGCCAGCAGCCCTGGAGCGGCGGCAGCCGGGGAGCTGTTTTTT
once | NA | TRBJ1-6 | TRBV27 | 15 | CASTPKYPYNSPLHF | TGTGCCAGCACCCCGAAGTACCCGTATAATTCACCCCTCCACTTT
NA | TRBD1 | TRBJ2-3 | TRBV20-1 | 15 | CSARRGQGSSDTQYF | TGCAGTGCTAGACGTGGACAGGGGTCTTCAGATACGCAGTATTTT
NA | NA | TRBJ1-1 | TRBV29-1 | 11 | CSVDMYTEAFF | TGCAGCGTTGACATGTACACTGAAGCTTTCTTT
NA | NA | TRBJ2-5 | TRBV24-1 | 13 | CATSDGGTETQYF | TGTGCCACCAGTGATGGGGGCACCGAGACCCAGTACTTC
NA | NA | TRBJ1-1 | TRBV7-2 | 17 | CASSLAQRQGSNTEAFF | TGTGCCAGCAGCTTAGCGCAGCGGCAGGGATCGAACACTGAAGCTTTCTTT
large | TRBD1 | TRBJ2-5 | TRBV19 | 14 | CASSWTGARETQYF | TGTGCCAGTTCTTGGACAGGGGCTAGGGAGACCCAGTACTTC
few | NA | TRBJ2-3 | TRBV2 | 11 | CASGIVYTQYF | TGTGCCAGCGGGATCGTTTATACGCAGTATTTT
NA | TRBD2 | TRBJ2-1 | TRBV7-2 | 14 | CASSSETSAIEQFF | TGTGCCAGCAGCTCAGAGACTAGCGCGATTGAGCAGTTCTTC
once | NA | TRBJ1-5 | TRBV19 | 15 | CASSISETARGPQHF | TGTGCCAGTAGTATTAGTGAGACAGCCCGCGGGCCCCAGCATTTT
NA | NA | TRBJ1-1 | TRBV30 | 15 | CAWSVRGRMNTEAFF | TGTGCCTGGAGTGTACGAGGACGGATGAACACTGAAGCTTTCTTT
few | TRBD1 | TRBJ1-2 | TRBV6-1 | 11 | CASRPGGGYTF | TGTGCCAGCAGACCAGGGGGGGGCTACACCTTC
NA | NA | TRBJ1-5 | TRBV20-1 | 13 | CSGSPATNQPQHF | TGCAGTGGAAGCCCTGCAACCAATCAGCCCCAGCATTTT